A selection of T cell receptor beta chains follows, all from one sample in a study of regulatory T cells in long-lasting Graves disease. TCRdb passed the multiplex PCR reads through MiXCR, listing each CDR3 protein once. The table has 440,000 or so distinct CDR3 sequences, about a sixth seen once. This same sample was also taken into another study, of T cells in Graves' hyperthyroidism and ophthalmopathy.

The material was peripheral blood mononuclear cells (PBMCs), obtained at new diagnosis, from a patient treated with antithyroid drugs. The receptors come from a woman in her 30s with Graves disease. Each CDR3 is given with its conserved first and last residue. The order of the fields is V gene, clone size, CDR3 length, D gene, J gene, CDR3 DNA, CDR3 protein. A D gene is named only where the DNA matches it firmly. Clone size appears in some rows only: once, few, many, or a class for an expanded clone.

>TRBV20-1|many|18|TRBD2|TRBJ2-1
TGCAGTGCTCCCCGTGTGATAGCGGGACTAACAACCTACAATGAGCAGTTCTTC
CSAPRVIAGLTTYNEQFF
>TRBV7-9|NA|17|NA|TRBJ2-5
TGTGCCAGCAGCTTTTTTATTATCCGCGGGGGCCCCTCGGCCCAGTACTTC
CASSFFIIRGGPSAQYF
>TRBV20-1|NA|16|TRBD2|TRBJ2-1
TGCAGTGCGGGGAGACTAGATAGCGGGTCCTACAATGAGCAGTTCTTC
CSAGRLDSGSYNEQFF
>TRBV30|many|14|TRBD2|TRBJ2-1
TGTGCCTGGGGGGGGACTAGCCTAACCAATGAGCAGTTCTTC
CAWGGTSLTNEQFF
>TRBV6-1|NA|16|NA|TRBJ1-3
TGTGCCAGCCAGCTGAAAGGCCCTCTCTCTGGAAACACCATATATTTT
CASQLKGPLSGNTIYF
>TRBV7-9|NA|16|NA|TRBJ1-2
TGTGCCAGCAGCCCCGTGGACAGCGAGTCCAACTATGGCTACACCTTC
CASSPVDSESNYGYTF
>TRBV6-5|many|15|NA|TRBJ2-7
TGTGCCAGCAGTTATCGGGGGGCAGGGGCTGACGAGCAGTACTTC
CASSYRGAGADEQYF
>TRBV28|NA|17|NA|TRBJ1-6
TGTGCCAGCAGCTCCCCTTCCCCTGGACTGTTTAATTCACCCCTCCACTTT
CASSSPSPGLFNSPLHF
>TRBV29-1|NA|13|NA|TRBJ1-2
TGCAGCGTTGTGGTGGGGGGACGCTTCGGCTACACCTTC
CSVVVGGRFGYTF
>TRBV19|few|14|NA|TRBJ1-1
TGTGCCAGTAGTTACCTCGGGACACCTGGGGAAGCTTTCTTT
CASSYLGTPGEAFF
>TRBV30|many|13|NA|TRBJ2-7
TGTGCCTGGACTCCCGGACATTCCTACGAGCAGTACTTC
CAWTPGHSYEQYF
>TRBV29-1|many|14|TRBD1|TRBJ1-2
TGCAGCGTTGAGGGGGACAGGGGACACTATGGCTACACCTTC
CSVEGDRGHYGYTF
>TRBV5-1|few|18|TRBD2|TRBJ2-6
TGCGCCAGCAGCTTGGAGCTAGCGGGTAACTCTGGGGCCAACGTCCTGACTTTC
CASSLELAGNSGANVLTF
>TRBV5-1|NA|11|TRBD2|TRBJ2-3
TGCGCCAGCCAGGGACTAGGGGCGCAGTATTTT
CASQGLGAQYF
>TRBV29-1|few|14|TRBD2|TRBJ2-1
TGCAGCGGCGGGGTGCGGGGGGCCTACAATGAGCAGTTCTTC
CSGGVRGAYNEQFF
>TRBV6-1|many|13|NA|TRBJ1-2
TGTGCCAGCAGGACCGTCGAGAACTATGGCTACACCTTC
CASRTVENYGYTF
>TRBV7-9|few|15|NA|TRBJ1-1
TGTGCCAGCAGCCCCCCCGGTTCTTGGGTTACTGAAGCTTTCTTT
CASSPPGSWVTEAFF
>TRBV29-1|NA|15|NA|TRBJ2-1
TGCAGCGTTGTGGGCCTCGACAAGGGTTTAGAGACCCAGTTCTTC
CSVVGLDKGLETQFF
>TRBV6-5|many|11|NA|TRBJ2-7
TGTGCCAGCAGTTACCGGTTCGAGCAGTACTTC
CASSYRFEQYF
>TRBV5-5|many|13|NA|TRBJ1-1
TGTGCCAGCAGCTTTATCGCAAACACTGAAGCTTTCTTT
CASSFIANTEAFF
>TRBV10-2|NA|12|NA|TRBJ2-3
TGCGCCAGCACCGGCGGCCCAGATACGCAGTATTTT
CASTGGPDTQYF
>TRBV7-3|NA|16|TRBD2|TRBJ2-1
TGTGCCAGCAGCGGAGGGACTAGCGGGAGTGGGAATGAGCAGTTCTTC
CASSGGTSGSGNEQFF
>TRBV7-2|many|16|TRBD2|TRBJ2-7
TGTGCCAGCAGCTTACCCCCGGGACTAGACTCCTACGAGCAGTACTTC
CASSLPPGLDSYEQYF
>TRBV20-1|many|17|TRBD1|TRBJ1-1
TGCAGTGCTAGAGCCGGGACAGGGGTGCCCACATACACTGAAGCTTTCTTT
CSARAGTGVPTYTEAFF
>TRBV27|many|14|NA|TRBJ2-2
TGTGCCAGCAGTTTAGGGAGGTACACCGGGGAGCTGTTTTTT
CASSLGRYTGELFF
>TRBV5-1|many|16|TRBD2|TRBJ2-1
TGCGCCAGCAGCACCGAGGGACTAGCGGGTTACAATGAGCAGTTCTTC
CASSTEGLAGYNEQFF
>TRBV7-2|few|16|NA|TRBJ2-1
TGTGCCAGCAGCTTAGACGGTGGAGGTCTGGCCCCACGTGAGTTCTTC
CASSLDGGGLAPREFF
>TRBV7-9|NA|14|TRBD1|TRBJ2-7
TGTGCCAGCAGCTTAGATACAGGGGCCTACGAGCAGTACTTC
CASSLDTGAYEQYF
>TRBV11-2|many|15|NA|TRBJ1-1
TGTGCCAGCAGCTTAGCCAGGGACGGGACCTTTGAAGCTTTCTTT
CASSLARDGTFEAFF
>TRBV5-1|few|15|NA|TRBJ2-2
TGCGCCAGCAGCTTGGAGCCCCAGTACACCGGGGAGCTGTTTTTT
CASSLEPQYTGELFF
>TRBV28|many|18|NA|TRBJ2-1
TGTGCCAGCAGTTTACTTGTGGCATCGGCAGTTTCTCCCAATGAGCAGTTCTTC
CASSLLVASAVSPNEQFF
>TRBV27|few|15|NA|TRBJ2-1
TGTGCCAGCAGTTCGGGCCAAACGGGGTACAATGAGCAGTTCTTC
CASSSGQTGYNEQFF
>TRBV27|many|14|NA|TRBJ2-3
TGTGCCAGCAGTTTTGAACACCGGTTGGATACGCAGTATTTT
CASSFEHRLDTQYF
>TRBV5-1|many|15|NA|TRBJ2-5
TGCGCCAGCAGCTTGGCGGCAGCTGGGGGGGAGACCCAGTACTTC
CASSLAAAGGETQYF
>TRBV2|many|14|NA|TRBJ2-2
TGTGCCAGCAGTGTCGTGAGGGGAACCGGGGAGCTGTTTTTT
CASSVVRGTGELFF
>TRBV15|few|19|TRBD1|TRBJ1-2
TGTGCCACCGGAAGGGAGGGGGCGCGGGCGAGGTACCGAGCCTATGGCTACACCTTC
CATGREGARARYRAYGYTF
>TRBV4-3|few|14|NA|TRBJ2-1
TGCGCCAGCAGCCAAGACAGAAGATTGCTTGAGCAGTTCTTC
CASSQDRRLLEQFF
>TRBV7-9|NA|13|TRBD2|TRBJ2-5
TGTGCCAGCAGCATAGCGGGAGTGGAGACCCAGTACTTC
CASSIAGVETQYF
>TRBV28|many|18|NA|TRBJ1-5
TGTGCCAGCACCACCGCAGATGGGGGCGGTTATAGCAATCAGCCCCAGCATTTT
CASTTADGGGYSNQPQHF
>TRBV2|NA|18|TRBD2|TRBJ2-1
TGCGCCAGCAGCCAAGACCCGACTAGCACATATTTCGTTGATGAGCAGTTCTTC
CASSQDPTSTYFVDEQFF
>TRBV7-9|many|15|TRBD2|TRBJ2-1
TGTGCCAGCAGCGCTAGCGGGAGTAGGGACAATGAGCAGTTCTTC
CASSASGSRDNEQFF
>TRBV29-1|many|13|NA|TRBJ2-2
TGCAGCGCATACGGGACTCCTGGGGGGGAGCTGTTTTTT
CSAYGTPGGELFF
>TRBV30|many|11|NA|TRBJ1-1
TGTGCCTGCCCCAGGGGTACTGAAGCTTTCTTT
CACPRGTEAFF
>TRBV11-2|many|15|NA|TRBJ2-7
TGTGCCAGCACCAGGCGGCAGGGTACAAGCTACGAGCAGTACTTC
CASTRRQGTSYEQYF
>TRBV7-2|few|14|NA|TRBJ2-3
TGTGCCAGCAGCTTAGTTACGGGGAGAGATACGCAGTATTTT
CASSLVTGRDTQYF
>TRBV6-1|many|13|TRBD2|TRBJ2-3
TGTGCCATCCGGGAGGGCCTGGTAGATACGCAGTATTTT
CAIREGLVDTQYF
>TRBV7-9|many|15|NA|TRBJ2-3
TGTGCCAGCAGTTCCTACAGGGATTACTCAGATACGCAGTATTTT
CASSSYRDYSDTQYF
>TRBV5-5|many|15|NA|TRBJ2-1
TGTGCCAGCTGGGGCCCGGGGAGCTCCTACAATGAGCAGTTCTTC
CASWGPGSSYNEQFF
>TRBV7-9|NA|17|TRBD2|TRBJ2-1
TGTGCCAGCGACGGACTAGCGGGAACCAGCTCCTACAATGAGCAGTTCTTC
CASDGLAGTSSYNEQFF
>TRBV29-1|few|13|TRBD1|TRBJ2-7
TGCAGCGTCATCGGGACAGGTAACTACGAGCAGTACTTC
CSVIGTGNYEQYF
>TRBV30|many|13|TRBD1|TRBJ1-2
TGTGCCTGGAGTATAGGGGGCGGCTATGGCTACACCTTC
CAWSIGGGYGYTF
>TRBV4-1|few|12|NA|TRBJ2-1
TGCGCCAGCAGCCAAGAGAGCGGTGAGCAGTTCTTC
CASSQESGEQFF
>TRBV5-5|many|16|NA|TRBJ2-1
TGTGCCAGCGAGCTTGGATTGTCAGCCCGCTACAATGAGCAGTTCTTC
CASELGLSARYNEQFF
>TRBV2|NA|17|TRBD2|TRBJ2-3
TGTGCCAGCAGTGAACTAGCGGGAGGGTTCTCGCCAGATACGCAGTATTTT
CASSELAGGFSPDTQYF